This T cell receptor (beta chain) originates from a study of blood T cell repertoires in COVID-19. Using immunoSEQ multiplex PCR, the repertoire was profiled, and TCRdb retains in-frame clones only, with some absent. The sample carries about 200,000 clones, around nine tenths recorded once. The CDR3 runs to 14 residues. J lost 1 base, V lost 6 bases, and 5 bases had no gene match. Germline lookup yields CDR1 SNHLY and CDR2 FYNNEI. Material: peripheral blood. The chain employs TRBV2 and TRBJ1-1; TRBD1 matches 7 bases. The TCR originated in a man aged 55 to 69 with active or convalescent COVID-19. CDR3 protein: CASRWDSSNTEAFF. CDR3 DNA: TGTGCCAGCAGATGGGACAGCTCGAACACTGAAGCTTTCTTT.